This T cell receptor (beta chain) was documented in a study of T cell repertoires in cytomegalovirus infection (dated by TCRdb to between 2018 and 2020). Regarding the study in general: The peptide stimulations were aimed at well-studied HLA-B-restricted epitopes as well as recently identified HLA-C-restricted CMV epitopes, whose presentation resists viral immunomodulation. The HLA type of each donor mattered for the analysis, because public TCR beta signatures pointed to carriage of CMV infection along with the matching HLA type. The paper's findings and limits, for the study overall: The ex vivo response was dominated by HLA-C-restricted CMV-specific TCR beta clonotypes, which also provided the single most frequent clonotype in two of eight donors. Carriers of CMV infection plus the relevant HLA type were discriminated by the cumulative frequency of public TCR beta family members in the study cohort and in an independent approximately 360-donor cohort.

Reads for this sample came from an Illumina HiSeq 1500. TCRdb redid the processing of the public reads, applying fastp at Q25 and MiXCR, and retained in-frame beta chains. Each CDR3 protein appears once, grouped with its most common genes and DNA. Counted in this sample were about 310,000 distinct CDR3 sequences; 25% of them appeared once. The top ten hold about an eighth of the sample. What this sample's treatment or condition label stands for: in vitro stimulation with specific CMV peptide epitopes to enrich CMV-specific T cells. Reading from cysteine to phenylalanine, the CDR3 counts 13 amino acids. The DNA shown is the 39-base CDR3, in frame from base 1. The CDR1 and CDR2 encoded by the germline V gene are SGHDN and FVKESK. A distance of 10 bases separates the germline ends of V and J, which lose 2 bases and 6 bases respectively. Concerning this clonotype itself: It lacks a known antigen. Base qualities are missing; no much larger clone stands one base away.

Sequenced material: cultured PBMCs, taken from culture after CMV antigen stimulation. Rearrangement joined TRBV14 to TRBJ1-1, with no confident D gene call. The sequence came from a human donor in good health (CMV status not recorded). Some clones in this sample may be carry-over from other donors' samples. The nucleotide sequence reads TGTGCCAGCAGCCAAATTGCCATCGCTGAAGCTTTCTTT. Its protein is CASSQIAIAEAFF.